This T cell receptor beta chain was identified during a study of T cells after yellow fever vaccination. The study, taken as a whole, reports: Overlap between CD4 and CD8 compartments was detected for a small share of clonotypes.

This clonotype was recorded many times. Its antigen is not identified. A process of 5'RACE template switching, which added a universal primer site and UMIs, was used to make TCR cDNA. Via MiXCR, TCRdb re-called the 5' RACE reads, giving one row per CDR3 protein. Here the sample spans about 74,000 distinct CDR3 sequences, about 6.6% being singletons. Germline V gene sequence: CDR1 SGHRS, CDR2 YFSETQ. CDR3 length: 14 amino acids. Unmatched junction bases numbered 9, after V lost 8 bases and J lost 4 bases. This chain joins TRBV5-1 and TRBJ2-1; 7 nucleotides agree with TRBD1. This specimen consisted of CD8+ T cells sorted from PBMCs, obtained more than 4 days after the first yellow fever vaccination. The TCR comes from a man aged 18 to 30 who received the YFV17D yellow fever vaccine. The CDR3 protein is CASTRGHGYNEQFF. In nucleotides, the CDR3 is TGCGCCAGTACAAGGGGGCATGGATACAATGAGCAGTTCTTC.